One sample yielded the 4 T cell receptor beta chains listed below, sequenced in a study of blood T cell repertoires in COVID-19 (dated by TCRdb to 2019 to 2021). Library method: the immunoSEQ multiplex PCR assay. Here the immuneACCESS table is served through TCRdb, limited to in-frame sequences with V and J called. Missing clones are a known gap in these copies; in checked studies unresolved V genes cover under half, and the rest lacks a known reason. The sample table holds hundreds of thousands of clones, of which around 84% were seen once. The top ten clonotypes cover roughly 4.7% of the sample. The sequenced sample consisted of PBMCs or T cells enriched from blood (not recorded which). Receptors originate from a man aged 35 to 55 who had been exposed to COVID-19.

This chain joins TRBV11-3 and TRBJ2-1, with D hard to call. The ends were cut back, 3 bases at V and 5 bases at J, with 8 bases in the middle. The CDR3 runs to 13 residues. The germline V gene has CDR1 SGHNT and CDR2 YENEEA. Written as DNA, the CDR3 is TGTGCCAGCAGCTTTCCCAGTCACAATGAGCAGTTCTTC. Protein: CASSFPSHNEQFF. The variable domain in full, with the rest retrieved from reference TRBV11-3 and TRBJ2-1, is EAGVVQSPRYKIIEKKQPVAFWCNPISGHNTLYWYLQNLGQGPELLIRYENEEAVDDSQLPKDRFSAERLKGVDSTLKIQPAELGDSAVYLCASSFPSHNEQFFGPGTRLTVL.

V is TRBV19 and J is TRBJ1-1; the match to TRBD1 covers 7 bases. CDR3 length equals 16 residues. The germline CDR1 and CDR2 sequences are LNHDA and SQIVND (reference sequence). V was clipped by 8 bases and J by 3 bases; unmatched bases: 15. The CDR3 sequence: CASGATHRGGDTEAFF. CDR3 DNA sequence: TGTGCCAGTGGAGCTACTCACAGGGGCGGGGACACTGAAGCTTTCTTT.

The chain has TRBV7-6 and TRBJ2-6; D gene unclear. Trimming took 5 bases from V and 0 from J, leaving 8 bases between them. CDR1 is SGHVS and CDR2 is FNYEAQ in the germline V gene. This CDR3 has 15 amino acids. Here the CDR3 DNA reads TGTGCCAGCAGCCCAGGTAACTCTGGGGCCAACGTCCTGACTTTC. Translated, it gives CASSPGNSGANVLTF.

The V and J genes are TRBV6-5 and TRBJ1-1, with 8 bases lining up with TRBD1. Germline values: CDR1 MNHEY, CDR2 SVGAGI. The CDR3 totals 14 residues. V shed 7 bases, J shed 4 bases, and the junction held 8 bases outside the gene matches. The DNA for the CDR3 is TGTGCCAGCACAGGACAGGGAGGGGGCACTGAAGCTTTCTTT. Its protein product is CASTGQGGGTEAFF.